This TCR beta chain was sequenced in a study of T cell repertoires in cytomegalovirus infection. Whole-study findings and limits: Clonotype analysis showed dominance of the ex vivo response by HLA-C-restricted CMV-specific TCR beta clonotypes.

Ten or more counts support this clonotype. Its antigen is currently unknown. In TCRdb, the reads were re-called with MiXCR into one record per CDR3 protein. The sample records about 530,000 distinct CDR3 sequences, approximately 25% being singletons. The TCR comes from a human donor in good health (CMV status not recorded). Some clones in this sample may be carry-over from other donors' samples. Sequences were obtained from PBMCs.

This chain's CDR3 is CASSQTSGSTGELFF. Written as DNA, the CDR3 is TGTGCCAGCAGTCAGACTAGCGGGAGTACCGGGGAGCTGTTTTTT. The rearrangement uses TRBV27 and TRBJ2-2, with 12 bases lining up with TRBD2. J was trimmed by 5 bases and V by 5 bases; bases with no gene match: 3. CDR1 is MNHEY and CDR2 is SMNVEV in the germline V gene (reference sequence). The CDR3 is made up of 15 amino acids.